Each of the 20 T cell receptor beta chains below was sequenced from the same sample in a study of T cells in narcolepsy. TCRdb keeps only in-frame clones here, not all; method: immunoSEQ multiplex PCR. The profile shows over 15,000 clones, 86% of them singletons. Source material: memory (CD45RA-) CD4+ T cells from blood. The receptors shown here come from a human donor in good health.

The chain joins TRBV7-2 to TRBJ1-1; D might be TRBD1 (5 bases). The CDR3 runs to 15 residues. The germline gives CDR1 SGHTA, CDR2 FQGNSA. The V end was cut by 5 bases, the J end by 5 bases, with 18 bases between. DNA for the CDR3: TGTGCCAGCAGCCCCTTGAGGCAGGGAGGGACTGAAGCTTTCTTT. Protein product: CASSPLRQGGTEAFF.

V is TRBV5-1 and J is TRBJ1-6, with 7 bases aligning to TRBD1. CDR1 is SGHRS and CDR2 is YFSETQ in the germline V gene. The CDR3 is 16 residues long. The V gene end was trimmed by 4 bases and the J gene end by 2 bases; junction bases not matched to a gene: 6. CDR3 sequence (DNA): TGCGCCAGCAGCCGAGACAGGGCCACCTATAATTCACCCCTCCACTTT. It encodes CASSRDRATYNSPLHF.

This sequence joins TRBV28 and TRBJ1-1; D is perhaps TRBD1 (6 bases). V gave up 3 bases and J gave up 0 bases, with 14 bases separating them. Germline values: CDR1 MDHEN, CDR2 SYDVKM. This CDR3 region has 16 residues. CDR3 sequence (DNA): TGTGCCAGCAGTTTGGGCAGGGGTCTCTTGAACACTGAAGCTTTCTTT. Residues: CASSLGRGLLNTEAFF.

The rearrangement joins TRBV6-5 to TRBJ1-2, with D possibly TRBD1 on 5 matching bases. Trimming shortened V by 3 bases and J by 6 bases, and 8 bases separated the two germline ends. Germline lookup yields CDR1 MNHEY and CDR2 SVGAGI. This CDR3 is built from 12 residues. The CDR3 DNA reads TGTGCCAGCAGTTATTCGGGGGATGGCTACACCTTC. It yields the protein CASSYSGDGYTF.

This chain links TRBV5-1 with TRBJ1-2; D possibly corresponds to TRBD1 (5 bases). V dropped 1 base and J dropped 2 bases, with 21 bases sitting between them. This CDR3 is 18 amino acids long. The germline V gene has CDR1 SGHRS and CDR2 YFSETQ. The CDR3 nucleotides are TGCGCCAGCAGCTTGTCTAAACTCCCGGGGGGGACCAACTATGGCTACACCTTC. Translating gives CASSLSKLPGGTNYGYTF.

The chain is built from TRBV11-2 and TRBJ1-6, with D maybe TRBD1 (6 bases). The CDR3 is 15 residues long. CDR1 SGHAT and CDR2 FQNNGV come from the germline V gene. V lost 5 bases and J 4 bases, leaving 12 bases between the germline ends. The CDR3 region is CASSTADSYNSPLHF. CDR3 sequence (DNA): TGTGCCAGCAGCACCGCGGACAGTTATAATTCACCCCTCCACTTT. Complete variable domain (other parts from reference TRBV11-2 and TRBJ1-6): EAGVAQSPRYKIIEKRQSVAFWCNPISGHATLYWYQQILGQGPKLLIQFQNNGVVDDSQLPKDRFSAERLKGVDSTLKIQPAKLEDSAVYLCASSTADSYNSPLHFGNGTRLTVT.

The DNA of the CDR3 is TGTGCCAGCAGTGCGGACAGGGGGCCCTACGAGCAGTACTTC. It encodes CASSADRGPYEQYF. This chain joins TRBV6-5 and TRBJ2-7; 11 bases agree with TRBD1. Germline V gene data show CDR1 as MNHEY and CDR2 as SVGAGI. This CDR3 comprises 14 residues. The V gene end was trimmed by 5 bases and the J gene end by 2 bases; junction bases not matched to a gene: 2.

The rearrangement links TRBV2 to TRBJ1-2, with 10 bases fitting TRBD1. CDR1 is SNHLY, CDR2 FYNNEI, per germline. CDR3 length: 15 residues. Germline trimming cut 8 bases from V and 4 bases from J; bases unmatched to any gene: 10. CDR3: CASWEPGQGTYGYTF. CDR3 DNA sequence: TGTGCCAGCTGGGAACCGGGACAGGGGACCTATGGCTACACCTTC.

The rearrangement links TRBV7-6 to TRBJ2-5; D ambiguous. The CDR3 contains 12 residues. V was pared by 4 bases and J by 3 bases, with 6 bases between. Germline lookup yields CDR1 SGHVS and CDR2 FNYEAQ. The chain's CDR3 is CASSSVEETQYF. The CDR3 DNA reads TGTGCCAGCAGCTCCGTGGAAGAGACCCAGTACTTC.

The chain joins TRBV9 to TRBJ2-3, with D tentatively TRBD2 (6 bases). The CDR3 contains 16 residues. CDR1 is SGDLS, CDR2 YYNGEE, per germline. Deletions cut 4 bases from V and 0 bases from J, with 15 bases between. The chain's CDR3 is CASSTTGDPSTDTQYF. CDR3 coding DNA: TGTGCCAGCAGCACCACGGGGGACCCCAGCACAGATACGCAGTATTTT. Supplemented by reference TRBV9 and TRBJ2-3, the full variable domain reads DSGVTQTPKHLITATGQRVTLRCSPRSGDLSVYWYQQSLDQGLQFLIQYYNGEERAKGNILERFSAQQFPDLHSELNLSSLELGDSALYFCASSTTGDPSTDTQYFGPGTRLTVL.

The V gene is TRBV21-1, the J gene TRBJ1-2. TRBV21-1 is a recognized pseudogene. The CDR3 runs to 16 residues. This CDR3 reads CASSERGDRESGGYTF. CDR3 nucleotides: TGTGCCAGCAGCGAGCGGGGGGACAGGGAGTCGGGTGGCTACACCTTC.

This chain connects TRBV5-4 to TRBJ2-2, with D maybe TRBD2 (6 bases). Per germline, CDR1 SGHNT and CDR2 YYREEE (reference sequence). Trimming removed 0 bases from V and 0 bases from J, with 9 bases in between. The CDR3 has 16 residues. CDR3 sequence: CASSLAGASNTGELFF. Here the CDR3 DNA reads TGTGCCAGCAGCTTGGCGGGAGCCTCGAACACCGGGGAGCTGTTTTTT.

The rearrangement uses TRBV5-4 and TRBJ2-5; D remains unclear. Germline V gives CDR1 SGHNT, CDR2 YYREEE (reference sequence). The CDR3 is 15 residues long. Deletions cut 4 bases from V and 2 bases from J, with 15 bases between. The CDR3 spells CASSTPLGRQETQYF. DNA for the CDR3: TGTGCCAGCAGCACCCCACTCGGACGGCAAGAGACCCAGTACTTC.

This clone was counted a single time. J is TRBJ2-6 and V is TRBV18; 7 bases align to TRBD1. Germline-derived CDR1 and CDR2 are KGHSH and LQKENI. V trimming: 8 bases; J trimming: 2 bases; junction bases outside the gene matches: 6. The CDR3 loop spans 15 amino acids. In DNA, the CDR3 is TGTGCCAGCGGGGACAGTCGGCCTGGGGCCAACGTCCTGACTTTC. It yields the protein CASGDSRPGANVLTF.

The chain recombines TRBV21-1 with TRBJ2-4; no check of the table's D call, TRBD2, against the DNA was made. TRBV21-1 is a pseudogene segment. This CDR3 has 15 residues. The CDR3: CASLRGEIVTNIQYF. The CDR3 DNA follows: TGTGCCAGCCTTCGGGGGGAAATTGTAACAAACATTCAGTACTTC.

The chain couples TRBV18 to TRBJ1-2, with unresolved D. The CDR3 contains 15 residues. Germline V gene data show CDR1 as KGHSH and CDR2 as LQKENI. V lost 6 bases and J lost 5, with 19 bases in between. CDR3 nucleotide sequence: TGTGCCAGCTCCCTAAGCCCGACGGCCACTTATGGCTACACCTTC. It translates to CASSLSPTATYGYTF.

This clone was found a few times. The rearrangement uses TRBV19 and TRBJ1-5; perhaps TRBD1 as D (5 bases). The CDR3 is 15 residues long. The germline V gene has CDR1 LNHDA and CDR2 SQIVND (reference sequence). V lost 3 bases and J 4 bases, leaving 13 bases between the germline ends. The CDR3, as DNA: TGTGCCAGTAGTATCCCACCTGGGGGTAATCAGCCCCAGCATTTT. Translation: CASSIPPGGNQPQHF.

This rearrangement joins TRBV6-5 to TRBJ1-6; D call uncertain. V was pared by 5 bases and J by 7 bases, with 15 bases between. Per germline, CDR1 MNHEY and CDR2 SVGAGI. The CDR3 extends over 15 amino acids. CDR3 in DNA: TGTGCCAGCAGTGTAGAGGGAATGCGGAATTCACCCCTCCACTTT. This codes for CASSVEGMRNSPLHF.

The CDR3 loop reads CASSLRRTAGPDTQYF. For the CDR3, the DNA is TGTGCCAGCAGCTTACGACGGACAGCAGGTCCTGATACGCAGTATTTT. V and J are TRBV11-2 and TRBJ2-3, with TRBD1 as a possible D gene (6 bases). Germline values: CDR1 SGHAT, CDR2 FQNNGV. The CDR3 is 16 amino acids. The V and J ends lost 2 bases and 6 bases respectively, with 18 bases between them.

V gene TRBV7-2 combines with J gene TRBJ2-1; unclear D gene. Germline V gene data show CDR1 as SGHTA and CDR2 as FQGNSA. The CDR3 has 14 amino acids. Trimming shortened V by 1 base and J by 6 bases, and 10 bases separated the two germline ends. The CDR3 sequence is CASSLEWTGNEQFF. The CDR3 coding sequence is TGTGCCAGCAGCTTAGAGTGGACCGGCAATGAGCAGTTCTTC.